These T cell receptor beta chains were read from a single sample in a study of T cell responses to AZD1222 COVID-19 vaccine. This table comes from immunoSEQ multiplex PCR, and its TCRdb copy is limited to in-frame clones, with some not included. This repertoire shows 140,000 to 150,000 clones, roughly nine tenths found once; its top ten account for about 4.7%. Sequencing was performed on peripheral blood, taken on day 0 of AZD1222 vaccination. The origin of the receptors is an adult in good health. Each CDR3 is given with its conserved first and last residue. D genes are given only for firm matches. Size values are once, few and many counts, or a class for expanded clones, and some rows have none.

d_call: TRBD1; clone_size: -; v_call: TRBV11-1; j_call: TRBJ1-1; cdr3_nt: TGTGCCAGCAGCGAACAGGGGTCTGAAGCTTTCTTT; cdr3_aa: CASSEQGSEAFF
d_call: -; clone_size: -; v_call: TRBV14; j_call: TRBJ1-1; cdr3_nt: TGTGCCAGCAGCCATCAGCAGGGGCATACTGAAGCTTTCTTT; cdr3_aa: CASSHQQGHTEAFF
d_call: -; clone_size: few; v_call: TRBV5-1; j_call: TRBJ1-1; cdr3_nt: TGCGCCAGCAGCTTGGAATGGGGGGCAAGGACTGAAGCTTTCTTT; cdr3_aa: CASSLEWGARTEAFF
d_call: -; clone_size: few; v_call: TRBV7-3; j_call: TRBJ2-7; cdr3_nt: TGTGCCAGCAGCTTGGGTCTCCCGGCGAATAACGAGCAGTACTTC; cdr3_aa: CASSLGLPANNEQYF
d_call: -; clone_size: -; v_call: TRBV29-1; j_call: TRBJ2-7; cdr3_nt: TGCAGCGTCGCGGGCGTATCCTACGAGCAGTACTTC; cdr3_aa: CSVAGVSYEQYF
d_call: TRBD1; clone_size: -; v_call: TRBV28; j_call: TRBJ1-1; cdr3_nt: TGTGCCAGCAGTTTGCCGGGACAGGGATTAAAAGCTTTCTTT; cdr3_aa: CASSLPGQGLKAFF
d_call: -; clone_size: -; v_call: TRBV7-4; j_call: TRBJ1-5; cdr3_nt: TGTGCCAGCAGCCCTGGGGCAGGAAATCAGCCCCAGCATTTT; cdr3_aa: CASSPGAGNQPQHF
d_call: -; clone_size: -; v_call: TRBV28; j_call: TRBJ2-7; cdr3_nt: TGTGCCAGCAGTTTGGTTCAGGGCTACGAGCAGTACTTC; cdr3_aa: CASSLVQGYEQYF
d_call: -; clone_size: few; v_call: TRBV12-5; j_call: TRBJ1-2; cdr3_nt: TGTGCTAGTGGTTTGGGTTCCTGGGGCTACACCTTC; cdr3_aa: CASGLGSWGYTF
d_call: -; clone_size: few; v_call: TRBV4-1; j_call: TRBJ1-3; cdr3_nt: TGCGCCAGCAGCCTCCATAGTCTGACAGGCGACTCTGGAAACACCATATATTTT; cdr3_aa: CASSLHSLTGDSGNTIYF
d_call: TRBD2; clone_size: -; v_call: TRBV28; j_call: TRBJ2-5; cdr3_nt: TGTGCCAGCAGTTTAGTTCGGCGGGGGGAAGAGACCCAGTACTTC; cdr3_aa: CASSLVRRGEETQYF
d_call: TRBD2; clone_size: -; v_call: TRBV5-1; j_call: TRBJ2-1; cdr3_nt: TGCGCCAGCAGTTTCCTAGCGGGCCTAGACAATGAGCAGTTCTTC; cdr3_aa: CASSFLAGLDNEQFF
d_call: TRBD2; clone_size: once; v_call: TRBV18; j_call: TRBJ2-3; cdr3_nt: TGTGCCAGCTCACCCGGACTAGCGGGGTCGGCAGATACGCAGTATTTT; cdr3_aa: CASSPGLAGSADTQYF
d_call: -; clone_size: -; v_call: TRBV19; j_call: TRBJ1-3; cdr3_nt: TGTGCCAGTAGTATAATTCCGAGGAGCTCTGGAAACACCATATATTTT; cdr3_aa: CASSIIPRSSGNTIYF
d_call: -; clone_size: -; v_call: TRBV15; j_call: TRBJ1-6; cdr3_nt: TGTGCCACCAGCAGAGGGGCCCGGGATAATTCACCCCTCCACTTT; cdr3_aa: CATSRGARDNSPLHF
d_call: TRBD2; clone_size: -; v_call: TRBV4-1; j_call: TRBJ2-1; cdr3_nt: TGCGCCAGCAGAACCGGACTAGCGGGGAACAATGAGCAGTTCTTC; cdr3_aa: CASRTGLAGNNEQFF
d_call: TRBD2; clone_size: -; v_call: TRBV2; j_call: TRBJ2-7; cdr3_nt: TGTGCCAGCAGTGAGAATTTGGGGAGGGGAACCCACGAGCAGTACTTC; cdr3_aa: CASSENLGRGTHEQYF
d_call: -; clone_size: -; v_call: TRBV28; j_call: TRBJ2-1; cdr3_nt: TGTGCCAGCAGTTCCCCTGGTTCGGGGAGAGAAGCTAGGCAGTTCTTC; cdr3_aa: CASSSPGSGREARQFF
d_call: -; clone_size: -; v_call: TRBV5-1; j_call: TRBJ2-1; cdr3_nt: TGCGCCAGCAGCTTGCTTTTGCTCGATGAGCAGTTCTTC; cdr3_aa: CASSLLLLDEQFF
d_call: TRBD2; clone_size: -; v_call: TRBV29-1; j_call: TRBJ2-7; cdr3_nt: TGCAGCGTTAAAGGGACTAGCGGAGTCTCCTACGAGCAGTACTTC; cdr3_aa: CSVKGTSGVSYEQYF
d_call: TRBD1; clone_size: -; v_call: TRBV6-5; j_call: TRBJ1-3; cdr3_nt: TGTGCCAGCAGCCGACAGGGAAGCAGCACCATATATTTT; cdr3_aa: CASSRQGSSTIYF
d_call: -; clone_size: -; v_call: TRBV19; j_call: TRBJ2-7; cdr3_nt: TGTGCCAGTAGTAGGGCAGGGGCCACCTACGAGCAGTACTTC; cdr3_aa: CASSRAGATYEQYF
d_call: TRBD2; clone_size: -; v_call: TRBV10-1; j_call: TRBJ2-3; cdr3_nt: TGCGCCAGCGGGGGACTAGTCCCAGATACGCAGTATTTT; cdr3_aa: CASGGLVPDTQYF
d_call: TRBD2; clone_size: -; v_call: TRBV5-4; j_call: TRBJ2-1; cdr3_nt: TGTGCCAGCAGCTGGACTAGCGGGAATAACAATGAGCAGTTCTTC; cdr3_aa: CASSWTSGNNNEQFF
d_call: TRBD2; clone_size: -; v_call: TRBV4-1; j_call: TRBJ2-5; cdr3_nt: TGCGCCAGCAGCCAAAGTGGTTACGGGAGGGCCGGAGAGACCCAGTACTTC; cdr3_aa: CASSQSGYGRAGETQYF
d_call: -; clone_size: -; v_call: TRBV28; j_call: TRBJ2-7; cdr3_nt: TGTGCCAGCAGCTCACCCCGGGACAACTACGAGCAGTACTTC; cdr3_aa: CASSSPRDNYEQYF
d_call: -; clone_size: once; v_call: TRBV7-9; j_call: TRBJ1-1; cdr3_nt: TGTGCCAGCAGCGCCTCGACAGCCCGGCCTTTCTTT; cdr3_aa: CASSASTARPFF
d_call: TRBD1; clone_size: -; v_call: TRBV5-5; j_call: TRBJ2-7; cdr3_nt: TGTGCCAGCAGCTTCGGGACAGCCCTTTACTACGAGCAGTACTTC; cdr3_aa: CASSFGTALYYEQYF
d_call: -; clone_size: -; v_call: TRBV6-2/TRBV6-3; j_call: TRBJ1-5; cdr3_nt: TGTGCCAGCAGCGTAGGTAGCAATCAGCCCCAGCATTTT; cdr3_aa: CASSVGSNQPQHF
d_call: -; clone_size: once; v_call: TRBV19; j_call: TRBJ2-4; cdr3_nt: TGTGCCAGTAGATCTTCGGAGTTCGGCATTCAGTACTTC; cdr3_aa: CASRSSEFGIQYF
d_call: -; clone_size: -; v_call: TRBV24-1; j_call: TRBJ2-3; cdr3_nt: TGTGCCACCAGTGATTTAGGGGGGCCGAGCACAGATACGCAGTATTTT; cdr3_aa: CATSDLGGPSTDTQYF
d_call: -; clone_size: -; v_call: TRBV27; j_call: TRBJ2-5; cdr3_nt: TGTGCCAGCAGTTCGGCGAGGGTATCAAGCCAAGAGACCCAGTACTTC; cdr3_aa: CASSSARVSSQETQYF
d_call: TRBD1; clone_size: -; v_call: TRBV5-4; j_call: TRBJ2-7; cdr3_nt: TGTGCCAGCACCGACGGGACAGGTTACGAGCAGTACTTC; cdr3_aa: CASTDGTGYEQYF
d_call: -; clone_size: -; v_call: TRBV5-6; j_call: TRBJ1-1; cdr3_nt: TGTGCCAGCAGCTTTCGGCCCATCGGAACTGAAGCTTTCTTT; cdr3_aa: CASSFRPIGTEAFF
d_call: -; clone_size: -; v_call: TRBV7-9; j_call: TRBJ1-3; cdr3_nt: TGTGCCAGCAGCTTACTACAGGGTGGAAACACCATATATTTT; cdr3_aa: CASSLLQGGNTIYF
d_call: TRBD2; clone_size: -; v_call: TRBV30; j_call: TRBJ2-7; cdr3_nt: TGTGCCTGGAGAGCTAGCGGGAGGGCCGGGGAGCAGTACTTC; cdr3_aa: CAWRASGRAGEQYF
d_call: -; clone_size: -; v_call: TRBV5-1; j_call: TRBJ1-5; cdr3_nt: TGCGCCAGCAGCTTGAAAGGGGATAGCAATCAGCCCCAGCATTTT; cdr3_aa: CASSLKGDSNQPQHF
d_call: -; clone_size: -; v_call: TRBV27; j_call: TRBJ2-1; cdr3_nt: TGTGCCAGCAGTTTTGCCGACCTCTACAATGAGCAGTTCTTC; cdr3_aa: CASSFADLYNEQFF
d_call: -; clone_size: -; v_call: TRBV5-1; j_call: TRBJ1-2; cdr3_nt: TGCGCCAGTAAAGAGGACTATGGCTACACCTTC; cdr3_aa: CASKEDYGYTF
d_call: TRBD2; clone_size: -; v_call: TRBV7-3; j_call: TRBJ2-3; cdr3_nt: TGTGCCAGCAGCTCTGTTAGCGGGGCAGATACGCAGTATTTT; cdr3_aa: CASSSVSGADTQYF
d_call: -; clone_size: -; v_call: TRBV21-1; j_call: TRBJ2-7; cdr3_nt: TGTGCCAGCATCCGGGACATACAGTACTTC; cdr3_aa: CASIRDIQYF
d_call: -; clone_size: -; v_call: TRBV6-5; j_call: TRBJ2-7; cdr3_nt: TGTGCCAGCAGTTATTCAGGGGTAGGGTCCTACGAGCAGTACTTC; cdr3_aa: CASSYSGVGSYEQYF
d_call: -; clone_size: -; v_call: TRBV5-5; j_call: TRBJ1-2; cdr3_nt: TGTGCCAGCAGCTTCCCAGCTCAGGGAGACTATGGCTACACCTTC; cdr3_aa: CASSFPAQGDYGYTF
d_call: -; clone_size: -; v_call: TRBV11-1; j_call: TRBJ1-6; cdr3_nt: TGTGCCAGCAGTTACGGCCGACGCTCCTATAATTCACCCCTCCACTTT; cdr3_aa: CASSYGRRSYNSPLHF
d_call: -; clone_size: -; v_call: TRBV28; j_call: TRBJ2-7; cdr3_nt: TGTGCCAGCAGTTTAGGGCGTGGGGTGGGGTACGAGCAGTACTTC; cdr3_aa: CASSLGRGVGYEQYF
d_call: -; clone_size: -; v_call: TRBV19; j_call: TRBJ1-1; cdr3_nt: TGTGCCAGTAGCCCGCTGGGGGGACTGAACACTGAAGCTTTCTTT; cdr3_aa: CASSPLGGLNTEAFF
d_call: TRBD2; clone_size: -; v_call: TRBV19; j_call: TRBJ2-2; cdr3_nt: TGTGCCAGTAGTATGCGACTAGCGGGAGCGAACACCGGGGAGCTGTTTTTT; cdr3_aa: CASSMRLAGANTGELFF